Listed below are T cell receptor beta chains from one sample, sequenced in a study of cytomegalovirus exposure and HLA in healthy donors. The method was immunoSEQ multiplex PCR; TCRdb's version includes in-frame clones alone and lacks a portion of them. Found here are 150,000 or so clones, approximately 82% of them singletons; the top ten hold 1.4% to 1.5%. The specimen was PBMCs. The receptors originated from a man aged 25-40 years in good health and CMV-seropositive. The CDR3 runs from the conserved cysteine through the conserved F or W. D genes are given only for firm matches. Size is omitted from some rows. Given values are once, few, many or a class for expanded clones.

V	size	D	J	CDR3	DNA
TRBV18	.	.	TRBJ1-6	CASSPQGLGYNSPLHF	TGTGCCAGCTCACCCCAGGGGTTAGGCTATAATTCACCCCTCCACTTT
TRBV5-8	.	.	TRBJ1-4	CASSLGRDGEKLFF	TGTGCCAGCAGCTTGGGCAGGGATGGGGAAAAACTGTTTTTT
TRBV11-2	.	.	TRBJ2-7	CASSSQGSHSGQYF	TGTGCCAGCAGCTCCCAGGGAAGCCACTCGGGGCAGTACTTC
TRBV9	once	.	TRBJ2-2	CASSPLGWAFNTGGLFF	TGTGCCAGCAGCCCTCTGGGATGGGCGTTCAACACCGGGGGGCTGTTTTTT
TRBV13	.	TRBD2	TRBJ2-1	CASSPGGTSGDEQFF	TGTGCCAGCAGCCCCGGAGGGACTAGCGGCGATGAGCAGTTCTTC
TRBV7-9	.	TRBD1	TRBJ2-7	CSSSPGTAYEQYF	TGTTCCAGCAGCCCCGGGACAGCCTACGAGCAGTACTTC
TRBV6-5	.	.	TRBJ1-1	CASSYRGGNKVTEAFF	TGTGCCAGCAGTTACAGGGGCGGGAACAAGGTCACTGAAGCTTTCTTT
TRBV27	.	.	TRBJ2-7	CASSRDAVYEQYF	TGTGCCAGCAGCCGTGACGCGGTCTACGAGCAGTACTTC
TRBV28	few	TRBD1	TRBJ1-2	CATTSTGTGSYGYTF	TGTGCCACCACAAGCACCGGGACAGGCTCCTATGGCTACACCTTC
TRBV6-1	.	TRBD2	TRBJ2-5	CASSEARASGRVGETQYF	TGTGCCAGCAGTGAAGCGCGGGCTAGCGGGAGAGTGGGAGAGACCCAGTACTTC
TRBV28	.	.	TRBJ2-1	CASSTQIYNEQFF	TGTGCCAGCAGTACCCAGATCTACAATGAGCAGTTCTTC
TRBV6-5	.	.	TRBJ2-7	CASSRTRYEQYF	TGTGCCAGCAGTCGCACTCGCTACGAGCAGTACTTC
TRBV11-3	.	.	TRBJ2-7	CASSLVGGGSEQYF	TGTGCCAGCAGCTTAGTTGGGGGCGGGAGCGAGCAGTACTTC
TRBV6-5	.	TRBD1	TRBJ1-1	CASSRDRRTEAFF	TGTGCCAGCTCCCGGGACAGGCGTACTGAAGCTTTCTTT
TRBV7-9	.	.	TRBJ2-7	CASSTGMAPDNYEQYF	TGTGCCAGCAGTACCGGGATGGCACCTGACAACTACGAGCAGTACTTC
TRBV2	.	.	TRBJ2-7	CASSVQAFSSYEQYF	TGTGCCAGCAGCGTCCAGGCTTTTAGCTCCTACGAGCAGTACTTC
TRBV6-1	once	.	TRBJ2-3	CASSAGAGRADTQYF	TGTGCCAGCAGTGCCGGGGCGGGGCGCGCAGATACGCAGTATTTT
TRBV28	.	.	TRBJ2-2	CASSVATGVGELFF	TGTGCCAGCAGCGTAGCCACGGGGGTCGGGGAGCTGTTTTTT
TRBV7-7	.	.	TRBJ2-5	CASSLAYGRQETQYF	TGTGCTAGCAGCCTCGCCTATGGGAGACAAGAGACCCAGTACTTC
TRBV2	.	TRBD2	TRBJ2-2	CANGLAVNTGELFF	TGTGCCAACGGACTAGCGGTGAACACCGGGGAGCTGTTTTTT
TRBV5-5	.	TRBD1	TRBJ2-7	CASSAAGDSFYEQYF	TGTGCCAGCAGCGCAGCAGGGGACAGCTTCTACGAGCAGTACTTC
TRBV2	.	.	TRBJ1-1	CASTGQLNTEAFF	TGTGCCAGCACCGGACAGCTGAACACTGAAGCTTTCTTT
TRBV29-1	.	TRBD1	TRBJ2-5	CSVDQGARETQYF	TGCAGCGTTGATCAGGGGGCCCGGGAGACCCAGTACTTC
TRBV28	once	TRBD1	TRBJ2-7	CASRPLGTGVYEQYF	TGTGCCAGCAGACCGTTGGGGACAGGGGTCTACGAGCAGTACTTC
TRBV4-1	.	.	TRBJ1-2	CASSQSFTDLAYGYTF	TGCGCCAGCAGCCAATCCTTCACGGACTTGGCCTATGGCTACACCTTC
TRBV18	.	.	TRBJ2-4	CASSLGVGGPLAKNIQYF	TGTGCCAGCTCACTCGGAGTCGGAGGCCCGTTAGCCAAAAACATTCAGTACTTC
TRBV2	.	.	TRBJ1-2	CASSPSVRAYGYTF	TGTGCCAGCAGCCCCAGTGTGAGGGCCTATGGCTACACCTTC
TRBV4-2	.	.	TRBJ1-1	CASSENGMNTEAFF	TGTGCCAGCAGCGAGAACGGGATGAACACTGAAGCTTTCTTT
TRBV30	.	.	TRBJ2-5	CAWSVGPQETQYF	TGTGCCTGGAGTGTGGGGCCACAAGAGACCCAGTACTTC
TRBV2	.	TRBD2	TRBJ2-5	CASTPEGGGGAGTFETQYF	TGTGCCAGCACTCCCGAGGGGGGCGGGGGGGCCGGGACTTTTGAGACCCAGTACTTC
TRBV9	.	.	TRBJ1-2	CASSSQGSVRGYTF	TGTGCCAGCAGCTCCCAGGGGTCCGTTAGGGGCTACACCTTC
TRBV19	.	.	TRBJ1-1	CASRPGGAGNTEAFF	TGTGCCAGTAGACCTGGGGGGGCCGGGAACACTGAAGCTTTCTTT
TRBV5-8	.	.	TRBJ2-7	CASSVGGLTGDEQYF	TGTGCCAGCAGCGTCGGGGGACTCACCGGGGACGAGCAGTACTTC
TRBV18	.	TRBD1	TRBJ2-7	CASSGTGDLHEQYF	TGTGCCAGCTCCGGGACAGGGGATCTCCACGAGCAGTACTTC
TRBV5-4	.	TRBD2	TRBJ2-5	CASSLVQREGRETQYF	TGTGCCAGCAGCTTGGTACAGCGGGAGGGCCGGGAGACCCAGTACTTC
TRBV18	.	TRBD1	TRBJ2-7	CASSPSGRGPGEQYF	TGTGCCAGCTCTCCCTCCGGCAGGGGGCCCGGCGAGCAGTACTTC
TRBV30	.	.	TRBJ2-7	CAWNRDTLEQYF	TGTGCCTGGAATAGGGACACCTTAGAGCAGTACTTC
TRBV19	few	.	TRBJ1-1	CASSIGVAEAFF	TGTGCCAGTAGTATCGGTGTTGCTGAAGCTTTCTTT
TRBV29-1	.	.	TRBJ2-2	CSGRVISGELFF	TGCAGCGGACGGGTCATATCCGGGGAGCTGTTTTTT
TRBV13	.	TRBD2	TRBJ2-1	CASSLVAGLGAKGSYNEQFF	TGTGCCAGCAGCTTAGTCGCCGGACTAGGGGCAAAGGGCTCCTACAATGAGCAGTTCTTC
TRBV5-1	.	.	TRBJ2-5	CASSLGALGETQYF	TGCGCCAGCAGTCTAGGGGCCCTAGGGGAGACCCAGTACTTC
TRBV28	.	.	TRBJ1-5	CASREPPGFSNQPQHF	TGTGCCAGCAGAGAGCCCCCGGGGTTCAGCAATCAGCCCCAGCATTTT
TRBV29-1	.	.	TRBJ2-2	CSVKKGGRSTGELFF	TGCAGCGTCAAGAAAGGGGGTAGAAGCACCGGGGAGCTGTTTTTT
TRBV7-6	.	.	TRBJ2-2	CASSLDPGGNTGELFF	TGTGCCAGCAGCTTAGATCCAGGAGGAAACACCGGGGAGCTGTTTTTT
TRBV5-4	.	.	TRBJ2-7	CASSLWGSGVYEQYF	TGTGCCAGCAGCTTGTGGGGATCGGGAGTATACGAGCAGTACTTC
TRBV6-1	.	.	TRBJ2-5	CASSERGRPQETQYF	TGTGCCAGCAGTGAAAGGGGCAGGCCCCAAGAGACCCAGTACTTC
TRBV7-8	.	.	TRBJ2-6	CASSLASGNSGANVLTF	TGTGCCAGCAGCTTAGCGTCAGGGAACTCTGGGGCCAACGTCCTGACTTTC
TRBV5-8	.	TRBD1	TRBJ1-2	CASSPDRDYGYTF	TGTGCCAGCAGCCCCGACAGGGACTATGGCTACACCTTC
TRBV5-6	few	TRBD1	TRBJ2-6	CASSLPQGAGANVLTF	TGTGCCAGCAGCTTGCCCCAGGGGGCTGGGGCCAACGTCCTGACTTTC
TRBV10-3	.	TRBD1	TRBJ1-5	CAIGGGQGNQPQHF	TGTGCCATCGGGGGGGGACAGGGGAATCAGCCCCAGCATTTT
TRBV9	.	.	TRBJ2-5	CASSVGGGGPVRETQYF	TGTGCCAGCAGCGTAGGAGGGGGAGGGCCTGTTAGGGAGACCCAGTACTTC
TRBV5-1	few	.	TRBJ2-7	CASSFGGSAYEQYF	TGCGCCAGCAGCTTCGGTGGCAGCGCCTACGAGCAGTACTTC
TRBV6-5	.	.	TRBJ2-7	CASSITGGSYEQYF	TGTGCCAGCAGCATAACCGGGGGCTCCTACGAGCAGTACTTC